These 24 T cell receptor beta chains originate from one sample sequenced in a study of T-cell reconstitution after alpha-beta-depleted transplantation in children. Preparation of the TCRbeta library used unique molecular identifiers. TCRdb ran MiXCR on the PCR reads and lists one entry per CDR3 protein. This table has 350,000 to 450,000 distinct CDR3 sequences, about an eighth appearing once. The sample in question was PBMCs, obtained from the stem cell graft. The receptor set was obtained from a human donor who donated a stem cell graft to a child with Fanconi anemia.

This clonotype showed up just a few times. This chain links TRBV29-1 with TRBJ1-2; D is perhaps TRBD1 (6 bases). V was shortened by 7 bases and J by 3 bases, with 12 bases between the two germline ends. There are 12 residues in the CDR3. Looked up from germline, CDR1 is SQVTM and CDR2 is ANQGSEA. CDR3 loop: CSAQTGDYGYTF. CDR3 coding DNA: TGCAGCGCGCAGACAGGCGACTATGGCTACACCTTC.

This clonotype came up many times. This sequence joins TRBV5-1 and TRBJ2-3; D could derive from TRBD1 or TRBD2 (5 bases each). V lost 4 bases, J lost 1 base, and 13 bases lay in between. The germline V gene has CDR1 SGHRS and CDR2 YFSETQ. This CDR3 is 15 amino acids long. CDR3 region: CASSPGEGRTDTQYF. CDR3 bases: TGCGCCAGCAGCCCAGGAGAGGGGCGCACAGATACGCAGTATTTT. The whole variable domain, filled in from reference TRBV5-1 and TRBJ2-3, reads KAGVTQTPRYLIKTRGQQVTLSCSPISGHRSVSWYQQTPGQGLQFLFEYFSETQRNKGNFPGRFSGRQFSNSRSEMNVSTLELGDSALYLCASSPGEGRTDTQYFGPGTRLTVL.

J is TRBJ1-3 and V is TRBV5-1; D not certain. V shed 0 bases and J shed 3 bases, with 10 bases lying between them. Germline CDR1 reads SGHRS; CDR2 reads YFSETQ. The CDR3 covers 15 residues. CDR3 coding DNA: TGCGCCAGCAGCTTGGGACTGCCCGGTGGAAACACCATATATTTT. This encodes CASSLGLPGGNTIYF.

This clonotype came up many times. The gene calls are TRBV9 and TRBJ2-2; perhaps TRBD1 as D (5 bases). Trimming shortened V by 0 bases and J by 6 bases, and 9 bases separated the two germline ends. The V gene's germline CDR1 is SGDLS and CDR2 YYNGEE. The CDR3 contains 14 residues. The CDR3 region is CASSVGRAAGELFF. CDR3 DNA: TGTGCCAGCAGCGTAGGCAGGGCGGCCGGGGAGCTGTTTTTT.

J is TRBJ2-2 and V is TRBV2, with 10 bases aligning to TRBD1. The CDR3 runs 15 residues. Looked up from germline, CDR1 is SNHLY and CDR2 is FYNNEI. Germline trimming cut 7 bases from V and 8 bases from J; bases unmatched to any gene: 10. The DNA of the CDR3 is TGTGCCAGCATTCCCGGGACAGGGGCTTTGGGGGAGCTGTTTTTT. Protein product: CASIPGTGALGELFF.

There are a few counts of this clonotype. J is TRBJ1-1 and V is TRBV6-4; 10 nucleotides agree with TRBD1. The length of the CDR3 is 15 residues. Germline-derived CDR1 and CDR2 are MRHNA and SNTAGT. V gave up 7 bases and J gave up 4 bases; unmatched junction bases: 9. CDR3 loop: CASKKETGGFTEAFF. CDR3 coding DNA: TGTGCCAGCAAGAAAGAGACAGGGGGCTTCACTGAAGCTTTCTTT.

This clonotype has a handful of counts. V gene TRBV12-3 or TRBV12-4 combines with J gene TRBJ1-2, with 7 bases aligning to TRBD1. This CDR3 has 12 amino acids. Unmatched junction bases numbered 4, after V lost 5 bases and J lost 7 bases. CDR3 DNA: TGTGCCAGCAGTAAGGGGGCTGGTGGCTACACCTTC. This translates into CASSKGAGGYTF.

This clonotype was detected only a few times. The chain has TRBV4-3 and TRBJ2-6, with D possibly matching TRBD1 (6 bases). The CDR3 extends over 19 amino acids. In germline, CDR1 is LGHNA, CDR2 YSLEER. The ends were cut back, 4 bases at V and 0 bases at J, with 19 bases in the middle. The CDR3 loop is CASSPYRAGASSGANVLTF. In nucleotides, the CDR3 is TGCGCCAGCAGCCCCTATCGGGCAGGGGCCAGCTCTGGGGCCAACGTCCTGACTTTC.

This clonotype was counted at least ten times. The rearrangement uses TRBV9 and TRBJ1-1, with 7 bases aligning to TRBD1. The CDR3 loop spans 13 amino acids. Germline CDR1 reads SGDLS; CDR2 reads YYNGEE. Trimming at V came to 3 bases and at J to 5 bases, leaving 4 bases not matched to a gene. The CDR3 coding sequence is TGTGCCAGCAGCGCACAGGGGTTGACTGAAGCTTTCTTT. It specifies CASSAQGLTEAFF.

There are a few counts of this clonotype. The chain has TRBV12-3 or TRBV12-4 and TRBJ1-1; D is ambiguous. V lost 6 bases to trimming and J lost 3 bases, with 14 bases between them. The CDR3 is made up of 14 amino acids. CDR3 in amino acids: CASRERVSDTEAFF. CDR3 nucleotide sequence: TGTGCCAGCAGAGAAAGGGTTTCTGACACTGAAGCTTTCTTT.

This clonotype was observed at least ten times. The rearrangement links TRBV12-3 or TRBV12-4 to TRBJ2-2, with D maybe TRBD2 (6 bases). The CDR3 loop spans 15 amino acids. Trimming took 3 bases from V and 8 from J, leaving 16 bases between them. CDR3 in DNA: TGTGCCAGCAGTTTCGGACTAACCCGAGGAGGGGAGCTGTTTTTT. This gives the protein CASSFGLTRGGELFF.

In this sample, this clonotype turned up a few times. The V gene is TRBV28, the J gene TRBJ2-2, with D possibly being TRBD1 (5 bases). From germline, CDR1 is MDHEN and CDR2 SYDVKM. This CDR3 is built from 14 residues. Trimming took 7 bases from V and 4 from J, leaving 13 bases between them. The chain's CDR3 is CASIVSGRTGELFF. For the CDR3, the DNA is TGTGCCAGCATAGTATCAGGGCGCACCGGGGAGCTGTTTTTT.

At least ten counts were recorded for this clonotype. The rearrangement joins TRBV7-9 to TRBJ2-7; no firm D call. The CDR3 spans 12 residues. V dropped 4 bases and J dropped 0 bases, with 4 bases sitting between them. The germline gives CDR1 SEHNR, CDR2 FQNEAQ (reference sequence). CDR3: CASSSLSYEQYF. The CDR3 nucleotides read TGTGCCAGCAGCTCTCTCTCCTACGAGCAGTACTTC.

This clonotype was detected many times. The genes are TRBV12-3 or TRBV12-4 and TRBJ2-2; D is perhaps TRBD1 (6 bases). The CDR3 spans 15 residues. V was cut by 7 bases and J by 5 bases, with 17 bases left in between. CDR3 sequence reads: CASTLRRGGTGELFF. In DNA, the CDR3 is TGTGCCAGCACATTACGCAGGGGTGGAACCGGGGAGCTGTTTTTT.

This clonotype was seen repeatedly, ten times or more. This chain connects TRBV20-1 to TRBJ2-5, with 7 bases aligning to TRBD2. This CDR3 comprises 14 residues. CDR1 is DFQATT and CDR2 is SNEGSKA in the germline V gene (reference sequence). V was clipped by 1 base and J by 3 bases; unmatched bases: 5. The CDR3 DNA follows: TGCAGTGCTAGAGTGGCTAGCGGAGAAGAGACCCAGTACTTC. Protein product: CSARVASGEETQYF.

The rearrangement uses TRBV12-3 or TRBV12-4 and TRBJ1-2; 9 bases align to TRBD1. Unmatched junction bases numbered 7, after V lost 5 bases and J lost 0 bases. This CDR3 has 16 residues. CDR3 protein: CASSRDRVSSNYGYTF. The CDR3 DNA reads TGTGCCAGCAGTAGGGACAGGGTATCGTCTAACTATGGCTACACCTTC.

A few counts support this clonotype. The chain uses TRBV5-4 and TRBJ1-6, with D maybe TRBD1 (5 bases). CDR1 and CDR2 from the germline V gene are SGHNT and YYREEE (reference sequence). V was cut by 4 bases and J by 10 bases, with 15 bases left in between. CDR3 length: 14 residues. The CDR3 here is CASSAGLTTSPLHF. Written as DNA, the CDR3 is TGTGCCAGCAGCGCGGGACTTACAACCTCACCCCTCCACTTT. Variable domain in full (rest from reference TRBV5-4 and TRBJ1-6): ETGVTQSPTHLIKTRGQQVTLRCSSQSGHNTVSWYQQALGQGPQFIFQYYREEENGRGNFPPRFSGLQFPNYSSELNVNALELDDSALYLCASSAGLTTSPLHFGNGTRLTVT.

This clonotype has only a few counts. The V gene is TRBV7-2, the J gene TRBJ2-3; D may be TRBD2 (6 bases). CDR3 length: 14 residues. The germline gives CDR1 SGHTA, CDR2 FQGNSA. Trimming left V 5 bases short and J 10 bases short, with 19 bases between. CDR3 region: CASSHLELRGSQYF. The DNA of the CDR3 is TGTGCCAGCAGCCACTTAGAGTTGCGGGGATCGCAGTATTTT.

This clonotype was counted only a few times. The chain has TRBV6-2 or TRBV6-3 and TRBJ2-7; no clear D gene. V dropped 5 bases and J dropped 3 bases, with 20 bases sitting between them. The length of the CDR3 is 16 residues. The germline V gene has CDR1 MNHEY and CDR2 SVGEGT. The CDR3 region is CASSPSRLAWGYEQYF. The CDR3 DNA reads TGTGCCAGCAGTCCGTCCCGACTGGCCTGGGGCTACGAGCAGTACTTC.

This clonotype was counted at least ten times. The chain employs TRBV4-3 and TRBJ1-6; unclear D gene. The CDR3 spans 14 residues. V lost 0 bases to trimming and J lost 5 bases, with 5 bases between them. Germline lookup yields CDR1 LGHNA and CDR2 YSLEER. The CDR3 DNA follows: TGCGCCAGCAGCCAAGAAACGGATAATTCACCCCTCCACTTT. This codes for CASSQETDNSPLHF.

This clonotype has ten or more counts. The rearrangement joins TRBV6-5 to TRBJ2-2; D is perhaps TRBD2 (6 bases). The germline V gene has CDR1 MNHEY and CDR2 SVGAGI. The V gene lost 4 bases and the J gene lost 6 bases, with 15 bases spanning the gap. The CDR3 spans 15 residues. In DNA form, the CDR3 reads TGTGCCAGCAGTTCGCCGGGAGATGGCCCCGGGGAGCTGTTTTTT. As protein: CASSSPGDGPGELFF.

This clonotype was recorded many times. The chain couples TRBV12-3 or TRBV12-4 to TRBJ2-1; D is unclear. V lost 1 base, J lost 7 bases, and 8 bases lay in between. This CDR3 has 13 residues. CDR3 sequence reads: CASSLGNLNEQFF. As DNA, the CDR3 is TGTGCCAGCAGTTTAGGTAATCTGAATGAGCAGTTCTTC.

This clonotype was seen many times. V gene TRBV12-3 or TRBV12-4 combines with J gene TRBJ2-3; 16 positions match TRBD2. V gave up 7 bases and J gave up 3 bases; unmatched junction bases: 7. CDR3 length equals 17 residues. The DNA for the CDR3 is TGTGCCAGCACCCGAGGGACTAGCGGGGGGGCTACAGATACGCAGTATTTT. Its translation is CASTRGTSGGATDTQYF.

Ten or more counts support this clonotype. The CDR3 DNA is TGTGCCAGCAGTTACTCAGGGTTGCCCGGGGAGCTGTTTTTT. Amino acid sequence: CASSYSGLPGELFF. The chain carries TRBV6-5 and TRBJ2-2; no firm D call. Trimming shortened V by 0 bases and J by 6 bases, and 8 bases separated the two germline ends. The V gene's germline CDR1 is MNHEY and CDR2 SVGAGI. This CDR3 has 14 amino acids.